This record covers a single T cell receptor (beta chain). V was cut by 4 bases and J by 0 bases, with 9 bases left in between. The CDR3 length is 14 residues. CDR1 is LNHDA, CDR2 SQIVND, per germline (reference sequence). The sample is drawn from a study of blood T cell repertoires in COVID-19. Measured with immunoSEQ multiplex PCR; TCRdb has only the in-frame clones, and not every one. There are about 71,000 clones in the sample; approximately 89% occur only once, and 8.2% lies in the top ten. This sequence originates from a man aged 45-65 years with active COVID-19. The sequencing sample was made of peripheral blood. This chain links TRBV19 with TRBJ1-1; perhaps TRBD1 as D (5 bases). The CDR3 protein is CASSTTAMNTEAFF. The CDR3 region has the DNA TGTGCCAGTAGTACGACAGCCATGAACACTGAAGCTTTCTTT.